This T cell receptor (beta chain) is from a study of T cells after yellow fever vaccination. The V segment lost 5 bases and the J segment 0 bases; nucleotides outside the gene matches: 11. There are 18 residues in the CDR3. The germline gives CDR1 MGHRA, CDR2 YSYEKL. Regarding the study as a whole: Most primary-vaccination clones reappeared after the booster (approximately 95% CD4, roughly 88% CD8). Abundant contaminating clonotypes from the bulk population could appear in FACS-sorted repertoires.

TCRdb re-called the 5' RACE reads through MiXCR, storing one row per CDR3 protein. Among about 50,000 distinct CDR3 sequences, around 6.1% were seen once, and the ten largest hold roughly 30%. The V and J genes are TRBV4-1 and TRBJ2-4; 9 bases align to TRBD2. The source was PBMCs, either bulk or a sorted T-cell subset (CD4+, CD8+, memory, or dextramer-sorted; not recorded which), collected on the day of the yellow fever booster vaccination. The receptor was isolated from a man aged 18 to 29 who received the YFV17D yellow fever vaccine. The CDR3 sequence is CASSFRLAGTLAKNIQYF. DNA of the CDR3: TGCGCCAGCAGCTTCCGGCTAGCGGGGACTTTAGCCAAAAACATTCAGTACTTC.